The clone carrying this T cell receptor beta chain was detected a few times. Germline assignment: CDR1 SGHRS and CDR2 YFSETQ. V shed 4 bases and J 4 bases; nucleotides not matched to a gene: 9. The CDR3 totals 16 residues. Each CDR3 protein gets one entry after TCRdb re-called the 5' RACE reads with MiXCR. The sample has hundreds of thousands of distinct CDR3 sequences, about 12% seen once; the top ten hold 14% to 15%. This specimen comes from a study of T cells after yellow fever vaccination. The J gene is TRBJ2-2, the V gene TRBV5-1, with TRBD2 identical over 8 bases. Sequencing used PBMCs, obtained on the day of the yellow fever booster vaccination. This receptor was taken from a young man who received the YFV17D yellow fever vaccine. The CDR3 coding sequence is TGCGCCAGCAGCCCCGGGACTAGAGTCGGCACCGGGGAGCTGTTTTTT. Translating gives CASSPGTRVGTGELFF.